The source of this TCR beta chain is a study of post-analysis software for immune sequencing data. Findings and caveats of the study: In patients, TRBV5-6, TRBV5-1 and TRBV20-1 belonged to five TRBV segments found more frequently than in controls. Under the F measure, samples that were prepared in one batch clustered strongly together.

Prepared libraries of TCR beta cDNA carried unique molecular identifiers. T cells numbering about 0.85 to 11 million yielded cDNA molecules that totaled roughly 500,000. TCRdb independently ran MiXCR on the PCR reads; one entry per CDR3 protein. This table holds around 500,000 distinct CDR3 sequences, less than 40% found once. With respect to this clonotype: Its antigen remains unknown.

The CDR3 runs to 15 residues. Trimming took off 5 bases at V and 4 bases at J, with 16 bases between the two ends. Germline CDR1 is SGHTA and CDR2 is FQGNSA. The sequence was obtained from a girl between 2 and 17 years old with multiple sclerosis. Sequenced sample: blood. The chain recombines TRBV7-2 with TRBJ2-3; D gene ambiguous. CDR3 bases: TGTGCCAGCAGCCCCATGTTGCTGTATGCAGATACGCAGTATTTT. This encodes CASSPMLLYADTQYF.